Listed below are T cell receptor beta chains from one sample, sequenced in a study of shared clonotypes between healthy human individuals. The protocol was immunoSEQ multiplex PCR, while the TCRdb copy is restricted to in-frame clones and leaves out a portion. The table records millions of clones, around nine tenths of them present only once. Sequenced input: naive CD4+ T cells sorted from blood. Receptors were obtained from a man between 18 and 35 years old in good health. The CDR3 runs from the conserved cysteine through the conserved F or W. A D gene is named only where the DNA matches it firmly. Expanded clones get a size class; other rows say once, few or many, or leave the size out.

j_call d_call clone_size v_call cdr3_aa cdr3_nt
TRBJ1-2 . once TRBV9 CASSVGSGGATGYTF TGTGCCAGCAGCGTAGGGTCGGGTGGAGCTACTGGCTACACCTTC
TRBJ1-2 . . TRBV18 CASSQTGGDYGYTF TGTGCCAGCTCACAAACCGGGGGGGACTATGGCTACACCTTC
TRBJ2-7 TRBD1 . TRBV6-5 CASSRQGPSSYEQYF TGTGCCAGCAGTCGACAGGGCCCGAGCTCCTACGAGCAGTACTTC
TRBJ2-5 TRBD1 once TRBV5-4 CASNRGAGETQYF TGTGCCAGCAACAGGGGCGCCGGGGAGACCCAGTACTTC
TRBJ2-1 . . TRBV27 CASSPWGGQNIFTSRNNEQFF TGTGCCAGCAGTCCTTGGGGGGGACAGAATATTTTTACTAGCAGAAACAATGAGCAGTTCTTC
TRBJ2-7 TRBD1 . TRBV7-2 CASSAGQGQYF TGTGCCAGCAGCGCAGGACAGGGACAGTACTTC
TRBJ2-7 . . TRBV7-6 CASSLAGANEQYF TGTGCCAGCAGCTTAGCGGGAGCGAACGAGCAGTACTTC
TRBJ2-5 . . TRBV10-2 CASSEYRGNQETQYF TGCGCCAGCAGTGAGTATCGGGGGAATCAAGAGACCCAGTACTTC
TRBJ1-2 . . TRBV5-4 CASSLAPGASNYGYTF TGTGCCAGCAGCTTGGCCCCAGGGGCTTCTAACTATGGCTACACCTTC
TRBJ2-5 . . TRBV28 CASSLLRETQYF TGTGCCAGCAGTTTATTGCGGGAGACCCAGTACTTC
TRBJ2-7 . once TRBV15 CATSRDQPPDEQYF TGTGCCACCAGCAGAGATCAGCCCCCAGACGAGCAGTACTTC
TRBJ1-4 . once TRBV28 CASSFDGPNEKLFF TGTGCCAGCAGTTTCGACGGGCCTAATGAAAAACTGTTTTTT
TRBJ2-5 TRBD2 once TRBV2 CASTGGGSRETQYF TGTGCCAGCACCGGGGGGGGAAGTAGGGAGACCCAGTACTTC
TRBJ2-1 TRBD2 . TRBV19 CASSISGLANNEQFF TGTGCCAGTAGTATTTCAGGACTAGCGAATAATGAGCAGTTCTTC
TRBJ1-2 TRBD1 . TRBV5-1 CASSLNPGTGGNLDHF TGCGCCAGCAGCTTGAACCCCGGGACAGGGGGGAATTTGGATCACTTC
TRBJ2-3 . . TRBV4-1 CASSHLGGGTDTQYF TGCGCCAGCAGCCATCTTGGCGGGGGCACAGATACGCAGTATTTT
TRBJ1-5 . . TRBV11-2 CASSYDRYSNQPQHF TGTGCCAGCAGCTATGACAGGTATAGCAATCAGCCCCAGCATTTT
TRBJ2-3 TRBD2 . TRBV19 CASSTRYSGGTDTQYF TGTGCCAGTAGTACCCGGTATAGCGGGGGGACAGATACGCAGTATTTT
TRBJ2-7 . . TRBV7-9 CASSPLRTGEQYF TGTGCCAGCAGCCCGCTTCGCACCGGTGAGCAGTACTTC
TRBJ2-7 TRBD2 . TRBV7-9 CASSSRLAGGPTYEQYF TGTGCCAGCAGCTCCAGACTAGCGGGAGGCCCCACCTACGAGCAGTACTTC
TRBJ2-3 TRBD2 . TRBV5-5 CASSFAGGRDTQYF TGTGCCAGCAGTTTCGCGGGGGGCCGAGATACGCAGTATTTT
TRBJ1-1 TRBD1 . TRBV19 CASRPTGGTEAFF TGTGCCAGTAGGCCGACAGGGGGCACTGAAGCTTTCTTT
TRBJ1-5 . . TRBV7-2 CASSPQSDMSNQPQHF TGTGCCAGCAGCCCCCAGTCGGATATGAGCAATCAGCCCCAGCATTTT
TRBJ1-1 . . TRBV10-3 CAISESTGGPSTEAFF TGTGCCATCAGTGAGTCGACTGGGGGGCCCAGCACTGAAGCTTTCTTT
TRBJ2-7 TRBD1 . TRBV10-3 CAISEGTGGYEQYF TGTGCCATCAGCGAGGGGACAGGGGGTTACGAGCAGTACTTC
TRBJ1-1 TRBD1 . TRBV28 CASSPGDRLEAFF TGTGCCAGCAGTCCCGGGGACAGACTGGAAGCTTTCTTT
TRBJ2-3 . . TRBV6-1 CASSPAGSSTDTQYF TGTGCCAGCAGCCCAGCGGGCTCTAGCACAGATACGCAGTATTTT
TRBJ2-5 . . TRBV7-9 CASSARLQETQYF TGTGCCAGCAGCGCCCGACTCCAAGAGACCCAGTACTTC
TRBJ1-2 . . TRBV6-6 CASSGPTYGYTF TGTGCCAGCTCTGGGCCAACCTATGGCTACACCTTC
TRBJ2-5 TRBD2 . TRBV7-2 CASSSDGGREETQYF TGTGCCAGCAGCTCAGATGGCGGGAGGGAAGAGACCCAGTACTTC
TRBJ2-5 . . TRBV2 CASRQGPSGETQYF TGTGCCAGCAGACAGGGCCCCTCGGGAGAGACCCAGTACTTC
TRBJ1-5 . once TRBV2 CASSQEGGNQPQHF TGTGCCAGCAGTCAGGAGGGGGGCAATCAGCCCCAGCATTTT
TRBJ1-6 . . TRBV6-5 CASSSPGEPLHF TGTGCCAGCAGTTCCCCGGGGGAACCCCTCCACTTT
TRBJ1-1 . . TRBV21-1 CASSIEAFF TGTGCCAGCAGCATTGAAGCTTTCTTT
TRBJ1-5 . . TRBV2 CASSRRGESNQPQHF TGTGCCAGCAGTCGAAGGGGGGAGAGCAATCAGCCCCAGCATTTT
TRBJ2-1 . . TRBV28 CASARSSYNEQFF TGTGCCAGCGCTAGGAGCTCCTACAATGAGCAGTTCTTC
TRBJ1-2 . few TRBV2 CASSELREGGYTF TGTGCCAGCAGTGAGTTGAGGGAGGGTGGCTACACCTTC
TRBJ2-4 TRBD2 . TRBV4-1 CASSQDPSGSGNIQYF TGCGCCAGCAGCCAAGATCCCAGCGGGAGTGGCAACATTCAGTACTTC
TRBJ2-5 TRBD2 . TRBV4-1 CASSQEPLGERGYGTQYF TGCGCCAGCAGCCAAGAACCGCTCGGGGAGCGGGGGTATGGAACCCAGTACTTC
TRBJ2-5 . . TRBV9 CASSSGQRAQETQYF TGTGCCAGCAGCTCAGGACAGAGAGCCCAAGAGACCCAGTACTTC
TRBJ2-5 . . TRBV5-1 CASSLGRGPAGETQYF TGCGCCAGCAGCTTAGGACGGGGTCCCGCAGGGGAGACCCAGTACTTC
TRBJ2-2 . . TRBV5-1 CASSSGRMNTGELFF TGCGCCAGCAGCTCGGGTCGTATGAACACCGGGGAGCTGTTTTTT
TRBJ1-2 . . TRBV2 CASSEDPVLINYGYTF TGTGCCAGCAGTGAAGACCCCGTTTTGATTAACTATGGCTACACCTTC
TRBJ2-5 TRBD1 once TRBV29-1 CSVADRDGRGRTQYF TGCAGCGTTGCAGACAGGGACGGCCGGGGTAGGACCCAGTACTTC
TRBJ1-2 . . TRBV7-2 CASSLVFLGYGYTF TGTGCCAGCAGCTTAGTTTTCCTCGGGTATGGCTACACCTTC
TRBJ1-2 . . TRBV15 CATSRDMGIGGYTF TGTGCCACCAGCAGAGATATGGGGATTGGTGGCTACACCTTC
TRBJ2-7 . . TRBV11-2 CASSLVQGSYEQYF TGTGCCAGCAGCTTAGTTCAGGGTTCCTACGAGCAGTACTTC
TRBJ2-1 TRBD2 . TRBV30 CAWTGLAGKGNEQFF TGTGCCTGGACCGGACTAGCGGGGAAGGGGAATGAGCAGTTCTTC
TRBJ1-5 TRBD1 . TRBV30 CAWSPAGTGGGQPQHF TGTGCCTGGAGTCCCGCCGGGACAGGGGGCGGTCAGCCCCAGCATTTT
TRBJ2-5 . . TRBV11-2 CASSPGPPAGETQYF TGTGCCAGCAGCCCGGGACCCCCGGCTGGAGAGACCCAGTACTTC
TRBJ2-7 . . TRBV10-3 CAISISSAGASYEQYF TGTGCCATCAGCATTTCGAGCGCGGGCGCCTCCTACGAGCAGTACTTC